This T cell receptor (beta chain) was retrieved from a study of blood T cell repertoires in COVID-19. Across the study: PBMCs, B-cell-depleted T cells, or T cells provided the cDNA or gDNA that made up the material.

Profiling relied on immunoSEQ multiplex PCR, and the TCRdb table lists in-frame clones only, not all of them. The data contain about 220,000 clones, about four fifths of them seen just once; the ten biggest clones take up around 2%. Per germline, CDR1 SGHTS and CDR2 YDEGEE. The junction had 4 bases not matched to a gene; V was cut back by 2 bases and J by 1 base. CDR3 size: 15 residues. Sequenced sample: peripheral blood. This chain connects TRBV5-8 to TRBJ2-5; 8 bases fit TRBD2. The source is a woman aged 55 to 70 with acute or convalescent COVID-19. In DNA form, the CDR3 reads TGTGCCAGCAGCTTTGGCGGGGGGACCCAAGAGACCCAGTACTTC. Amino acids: CASSFGGGTQETQYF.